This T cell receptor (beta chain) stems from a study of cytomegalovirus exposure and HLA in healthy donors. TCRdb keeps only in-frame clones here, not all; method: immunoSEQ multiplex PCR. The data hold 180,000 or so clones, with roughly 86% observed a single time. V was clipped by 5 bases and J by 8 bases, with 12 bases between them. Germline V gene lookup returns CDR1 LNHDA and CDR2 SQIVND (reference sequence). CDR3 length equals 13 residues. Points on this clone: Antigen: not known.

Notes on the study in general: Most TCR sequences were seen very rarely across donors, but some public TCRs occurred in many. The TCR clusters that emerged in the first cohort tended, a later analysis found, to co-occur in the approximately 120 validation repertoires.

The chain uses TRBV19 and TRBJ1-4; the D gene is possibly TRBD1 (5 bases). The sample consisted of PBMCs. This receptor was obtained from a man younger than 30 in good health and CMV-seropositive. The CDR3 spells CASSPRQFEKLFF. CDR3 bases: TGTGCCAGTAGTCCAAGACAGTTCGAAAAACTGTTTTTT.